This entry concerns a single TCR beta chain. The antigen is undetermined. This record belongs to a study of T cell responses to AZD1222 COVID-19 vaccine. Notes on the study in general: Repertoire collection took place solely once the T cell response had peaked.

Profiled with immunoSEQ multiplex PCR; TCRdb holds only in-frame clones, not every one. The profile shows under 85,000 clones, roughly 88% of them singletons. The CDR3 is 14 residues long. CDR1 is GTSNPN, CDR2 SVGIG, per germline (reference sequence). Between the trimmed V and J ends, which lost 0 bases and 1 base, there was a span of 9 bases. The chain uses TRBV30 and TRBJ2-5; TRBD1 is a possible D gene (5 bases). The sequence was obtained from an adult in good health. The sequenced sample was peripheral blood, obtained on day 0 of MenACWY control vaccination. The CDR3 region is CAWSVRGSQETQYF. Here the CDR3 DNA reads TGTGCCTGGAGTGTAAGGGGATCCCAAGAGACCCAGTACTTC.